This section outlines one TCR beta chain sequence together with its context. The data originate from a study of blood T cell repertoires in COVID-19. Across the study: Samples of COVID-19 (acute and convalescent) were obtained from the United States, Italy and Spain.

In the original processing: Amplification of reference gene primers was used by the study to estimate nucleated cell counts. Profiling relied on immunoSEQ multiplex PCR, and the TCRdb table lists in-frame clones only, not all of them. The V and J calls and clone size are taken from that table; D and trimming were inferred from the DNA. The top ten clones hold 1.3% of a sample with a few hundred thousand clones, roughly 80% of them seen once. Trimming cost V 3 bases and J 1 base, with 14 bases left between them. The CDR3 sequence is 16 residues long. Germline CDR1 SGHTS, CDR2 YDEGEE. The TCR was taken from a middle-aged woman with acute COVID-19. Sequenced: PBMCs or T cells enriched from blood (not recorded which). The chain joins TRBV5-8 to TRBJ2-4; tentative D call: TRBD2 (5 bases). Written as DNA, the CDR3 is TGTGCCAGCAGCTCCGCCGGGATGGGGGCCAAAAACATTCAGTACTTC. Translated, it gives CASSSAGMGAKNIQYF.